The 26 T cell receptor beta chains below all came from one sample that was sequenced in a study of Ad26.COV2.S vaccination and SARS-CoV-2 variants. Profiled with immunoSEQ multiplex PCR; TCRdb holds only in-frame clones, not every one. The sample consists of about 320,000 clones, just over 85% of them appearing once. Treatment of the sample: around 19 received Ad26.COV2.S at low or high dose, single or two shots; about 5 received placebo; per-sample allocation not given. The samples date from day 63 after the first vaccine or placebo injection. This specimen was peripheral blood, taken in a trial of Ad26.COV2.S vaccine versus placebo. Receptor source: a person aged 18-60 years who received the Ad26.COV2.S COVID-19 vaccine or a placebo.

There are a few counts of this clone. CDR3 loop: CASSPYLAGGYTF. The CDR3 DNA reads TGTGCCAGCAGCCCTTACTTGGCGGGTGGCTACACCTTC. The rearrangement joins TRBV14 to TRBJ1-2; D is unresolved. From germline, CDR1 is SGHDN and CDR2 FVKESK. Trimming took off 4 bases at V and 7 bases at J, with 13 bases between the two ends. This CDR3 region has 13 residues.

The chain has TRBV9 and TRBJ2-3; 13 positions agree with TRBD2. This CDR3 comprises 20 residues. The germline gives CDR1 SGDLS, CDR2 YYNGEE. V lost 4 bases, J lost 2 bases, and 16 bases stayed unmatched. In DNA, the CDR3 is TGTGCCAGCAGCAAAGGGACTAGCGGGGCCCGATATCCGTTCACAGATACGCAGTATTTT. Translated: CASSKGTSGARYPFTDTQYF.

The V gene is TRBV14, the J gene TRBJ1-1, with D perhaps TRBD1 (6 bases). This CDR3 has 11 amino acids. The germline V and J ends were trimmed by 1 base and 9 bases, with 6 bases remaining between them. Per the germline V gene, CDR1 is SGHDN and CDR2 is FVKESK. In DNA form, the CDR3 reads TGTGCCAGCAGCCAAGGGGGGCAAGCTTTCTTT. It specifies CASSQGGQAFF.

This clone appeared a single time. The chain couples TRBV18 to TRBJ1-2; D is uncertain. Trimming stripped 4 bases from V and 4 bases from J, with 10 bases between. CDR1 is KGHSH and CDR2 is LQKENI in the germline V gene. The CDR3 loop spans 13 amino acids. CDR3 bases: TGTGCCAGCTCACTAGTCACAAGCTATGGCTACACCTTC. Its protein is CASSLVTSYGYTF.

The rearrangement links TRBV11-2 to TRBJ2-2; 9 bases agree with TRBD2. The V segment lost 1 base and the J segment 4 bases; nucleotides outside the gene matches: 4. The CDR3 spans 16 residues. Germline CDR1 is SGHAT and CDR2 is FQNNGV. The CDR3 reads CASSLGSGGPTGELFF. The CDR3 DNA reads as TGTGCCAGCAGCTTAGGTAGCGGGGGCCCCACCGGGGAGCTGTTTTTT.

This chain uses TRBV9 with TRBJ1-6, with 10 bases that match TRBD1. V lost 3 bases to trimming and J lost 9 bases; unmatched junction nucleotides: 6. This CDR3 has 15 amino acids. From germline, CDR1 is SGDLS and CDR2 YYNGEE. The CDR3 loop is CASSGQGTGVSPLHF. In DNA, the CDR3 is TGTGCCAGCAGCGGACAGGGGACAGGGGTTTCACCCCTCCACTTT.

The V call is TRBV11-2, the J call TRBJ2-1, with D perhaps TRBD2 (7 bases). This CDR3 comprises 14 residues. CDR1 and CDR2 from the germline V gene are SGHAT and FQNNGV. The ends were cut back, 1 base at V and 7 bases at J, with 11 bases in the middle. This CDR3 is CASSLAGGPNEQFF. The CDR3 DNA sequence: TGTGCCAGCAGCTTAGCGGGGGGCCCGAATGAGCAGTTCTTC.

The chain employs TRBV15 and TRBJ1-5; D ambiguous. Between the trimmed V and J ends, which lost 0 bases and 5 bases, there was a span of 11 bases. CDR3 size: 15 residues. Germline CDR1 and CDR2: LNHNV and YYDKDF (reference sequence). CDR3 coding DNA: TGTGCCACCAGCAGAGATAGAGGAAACTATCAGCCCCAGCATTTT. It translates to CATSRDRGNYQPQHF.

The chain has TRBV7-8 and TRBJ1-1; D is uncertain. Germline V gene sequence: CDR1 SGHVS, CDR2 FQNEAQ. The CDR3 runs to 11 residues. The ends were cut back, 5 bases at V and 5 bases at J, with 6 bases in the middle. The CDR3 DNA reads TGTGCCAGCAGCCCCTATACTGAAGCTTTCTTT. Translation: CASSPYTEAFF.

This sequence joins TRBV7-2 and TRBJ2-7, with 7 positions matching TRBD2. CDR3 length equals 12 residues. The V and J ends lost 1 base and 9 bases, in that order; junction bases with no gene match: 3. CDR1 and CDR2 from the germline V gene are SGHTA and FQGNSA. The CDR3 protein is CASSLGLAVQYF. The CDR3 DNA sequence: TGTGCCAGCAGCTTAGGGCTAGCGGTGCAGTACTTC.

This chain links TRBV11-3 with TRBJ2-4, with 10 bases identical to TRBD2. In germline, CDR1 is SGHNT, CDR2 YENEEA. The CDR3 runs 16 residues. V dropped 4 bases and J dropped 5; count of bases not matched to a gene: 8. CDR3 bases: TGTGCCAGCAGCTCCTCTCAAGCGGGGGGGGAAAACATTCAGTACTTC. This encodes CASSSSQAGGENIQYF.

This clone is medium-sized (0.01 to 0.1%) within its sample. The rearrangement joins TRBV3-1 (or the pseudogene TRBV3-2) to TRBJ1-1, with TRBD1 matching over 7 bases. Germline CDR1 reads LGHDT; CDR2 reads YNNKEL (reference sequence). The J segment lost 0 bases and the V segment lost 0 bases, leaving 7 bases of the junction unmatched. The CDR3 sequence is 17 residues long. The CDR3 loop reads CASSQDLTGNLNTEAFF. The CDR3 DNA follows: TGTGCCAGCAGCCAAGATCTGACAGGGAACCTGAACACTGAAGCTTTCTTT.

In DNA form, the CDR3 reads TGTGCCAGCAGCCTAACGACAGGGGGCACAGATACGCAGTATTTT. This codes for CASSLTTGGTDTQYF. The chain couples TRBV5-6 to TRBJ2-3; 8 nucleotides agree with TRBD1. Germline values: CDR1 SGHDT, CDR2 YYEEEE. The ends lost 4 bases at V and 1 base at J; junction bases unmatched: 5. CDR3 length equals 15 residues.

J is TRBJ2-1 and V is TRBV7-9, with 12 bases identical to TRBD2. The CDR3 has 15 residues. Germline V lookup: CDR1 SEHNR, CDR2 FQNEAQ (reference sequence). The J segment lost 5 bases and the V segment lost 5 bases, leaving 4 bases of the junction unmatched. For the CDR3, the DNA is TGTGCCAGCAGCGGAGGACTAGCGGGGAACAATGAGCAGTTCTTC. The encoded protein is CASSGGLAGNNEQFF.

The CDR3 spells CASSPDFSYGYTF. The CDR3 DNA reads as TGTGCCAGCTCACCGGACTTCTCCTATGGCTACACCTTC. The chain couples TRBV18 to TRBJ1-2; D not certain. CDR1 is KGHSH and CDR2 is LQKENI in the germline V gene. V was shortened by 3 bases and J by 4 bases, with 9 bases between the two germline ends. This CDR3 contains 13 residues.

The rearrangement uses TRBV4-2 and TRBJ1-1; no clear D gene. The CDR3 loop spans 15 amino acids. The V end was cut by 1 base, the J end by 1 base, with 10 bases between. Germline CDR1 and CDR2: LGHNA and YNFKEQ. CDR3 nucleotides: TGTGCCAGCAGCCAAGTTGTGGCAGCGAACACTGAAGCTTTCTTT. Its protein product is CASSQVVAANTEAFF.

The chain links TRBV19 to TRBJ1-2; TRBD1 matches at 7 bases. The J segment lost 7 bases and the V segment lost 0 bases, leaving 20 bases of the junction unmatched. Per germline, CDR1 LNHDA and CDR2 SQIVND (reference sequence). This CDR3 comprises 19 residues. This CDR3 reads CASSIDLRRGRTLPIGYTF. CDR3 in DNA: TGTGCCAGTAGTATAGATCTTAGGAGGGGGCGAACCCTACCTATTGGCTACACCTTC. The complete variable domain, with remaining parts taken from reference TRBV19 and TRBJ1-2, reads DGGITQSPKYLFRKEGQNVTLSCEQNLNHDAMYWYRQDPGQGLRLIYYSQIVNDFQKGDIAEGYSVSREKKESFPLTVTSAQKNPTAFYLCASSIDLRRGRTLPIGYTFGSGTRLTVV.

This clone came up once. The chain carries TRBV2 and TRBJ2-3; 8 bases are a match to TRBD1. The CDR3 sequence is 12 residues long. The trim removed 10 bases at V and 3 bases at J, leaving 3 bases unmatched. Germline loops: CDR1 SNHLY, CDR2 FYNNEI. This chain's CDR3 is CATGQGTDTQYF. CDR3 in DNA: TGTGCCACCGGACAGGGTACAGATACGCAGTATTTT. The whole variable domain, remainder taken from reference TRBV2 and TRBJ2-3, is EPEVTQTPSHQVTQMGQEVILRCVPISNHLYFYWYRQILGQKVEFLVSFYNNEISEKSEIFDDQFSVERPDGSNFTLKIRSTKLEDSAMYFCATGQGTDTQYFGPGTRLTVL.

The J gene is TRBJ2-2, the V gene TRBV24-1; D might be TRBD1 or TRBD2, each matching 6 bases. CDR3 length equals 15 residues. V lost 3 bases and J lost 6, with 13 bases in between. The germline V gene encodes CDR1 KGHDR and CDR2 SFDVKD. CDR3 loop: CATSDPGGRAGELFF. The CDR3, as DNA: TGTGCCACCAGTGATCCCGGGGGCAGGGCCGGGGAGCTGTTTTTT.

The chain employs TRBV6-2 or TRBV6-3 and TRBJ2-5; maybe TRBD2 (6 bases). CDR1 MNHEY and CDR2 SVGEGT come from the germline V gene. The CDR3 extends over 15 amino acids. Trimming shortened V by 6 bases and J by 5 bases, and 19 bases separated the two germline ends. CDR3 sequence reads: CASRPPGGMEETQYF. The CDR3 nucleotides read TGTGCCAGCAGGCCTCCCGGGGGAATGGAGGAGACCCAGTACTTC.

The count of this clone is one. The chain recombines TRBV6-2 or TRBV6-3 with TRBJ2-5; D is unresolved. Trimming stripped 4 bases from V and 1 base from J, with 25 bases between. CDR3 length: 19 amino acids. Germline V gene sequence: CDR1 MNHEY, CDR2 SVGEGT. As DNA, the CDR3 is TGTGCCAGCAGTTCCCGAGCCCGCCACTTATTACGAACCCAAGAGACCCAGTACTTC. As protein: CASSSRARHLLRTQETQYF.

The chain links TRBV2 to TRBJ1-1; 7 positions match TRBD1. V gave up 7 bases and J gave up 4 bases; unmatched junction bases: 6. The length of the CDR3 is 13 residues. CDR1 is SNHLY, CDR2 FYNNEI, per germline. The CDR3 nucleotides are TGTGCCAGCACCCAGGGGGTCGGCACTGAAGCTTTCTTT. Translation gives CASTQGVGTEAFF. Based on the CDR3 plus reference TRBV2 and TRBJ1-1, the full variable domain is EPEVTQTPSHQVTQMGQEVILRCVPISNHLYFYWYRQILGQKVEFLVSFYNNEISEKSEIFDDQFSVERPDGSNFTLKIRSTKLEDSAMYFCASTQGVGTEAFFGQGTRLTVV.

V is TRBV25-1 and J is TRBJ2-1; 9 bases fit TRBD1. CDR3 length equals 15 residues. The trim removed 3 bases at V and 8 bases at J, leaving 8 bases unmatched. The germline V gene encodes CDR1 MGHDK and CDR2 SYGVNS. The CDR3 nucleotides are TGTGCCAGCAGTGACACAGGGGGCGCCCTCCATGAGCAGTTCTTC. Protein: CASSDTGGALHEQFF.

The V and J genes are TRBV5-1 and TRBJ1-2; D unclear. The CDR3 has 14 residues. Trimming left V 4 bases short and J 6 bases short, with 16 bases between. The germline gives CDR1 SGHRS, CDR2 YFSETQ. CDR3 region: CASSPTGRADGYTF. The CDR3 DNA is TGCGCCAGCAGCCCCACCGGGAGGGCGGATGGCTACACCTTC.

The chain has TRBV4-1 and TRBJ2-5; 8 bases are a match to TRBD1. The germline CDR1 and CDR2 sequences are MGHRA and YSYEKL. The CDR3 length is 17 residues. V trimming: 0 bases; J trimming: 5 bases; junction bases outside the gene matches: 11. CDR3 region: CASSQDRSQGAKETQYF. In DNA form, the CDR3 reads TGCGCCAGCAGCCAAGATCGAAGTCAGGGGGCTAAGGAGACCCAGTACTTC.

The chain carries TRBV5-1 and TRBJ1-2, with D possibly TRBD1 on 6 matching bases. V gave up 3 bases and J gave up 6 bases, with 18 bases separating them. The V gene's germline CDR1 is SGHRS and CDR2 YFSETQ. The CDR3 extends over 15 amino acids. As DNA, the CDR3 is TGCGCCAGCAGCTCTGGGAGGGACATATGGAATGGCTACACCTTC. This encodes CASSSGRDIWNGYTF.